This T cell receptor (beta chain) comes out of a study of cytomegalovirus exposure and HLA in healthy donors. Germline loops: CDR1 LGHNT, CDR2 FRNRAP. This CDR3 spans 16 amino acids. The V end lost 1 base, the J end lost 4 bases, and 16 bases lay between the germline ends. Though probably carrying unrecorded immune exposures, donors were nominally healthy at sampling. The PCR made use of 60 Vbeta and 13 Jbeta primers. Study processing details: An analysis performed later counted roughly 80 million unique TCR beta chains (around 11 million of them shared). Profiled with immunoSEQ multiplex PCR; TCRdb holds only in-frame clones, not every one. That table is the source of V, J and clone size, and D and trimming were worked out from the DNA. The data contain roughly 110,000 clones, roughly 80% of them singletons.

The chain employs TRBV12-5 and TRBJ1-2; D unresolved. The material sequenced was PBMCs. This sequence originates from a man aged 40-49 years in good health and CMV-seronegative. The CDR3, as DNA: TGTGCTAGTGGTTTGGGTGTCGGAGGGTCTAGCTATGGCTACACCTTC. Translation: CASGLGVGGSSYGYTF.